This TCR beta chain was observed in a study of blood T cell repertoires in COVID-19. Overall study context: COVID-19 samples, acute and convalescent, were from the United States, Italy and Spain. Nucleic acid was either cDNA or gDNA, and it came from T cells, B-cell-depleted T cells, or PBMCs.

Original processing methods: Amplification of reference gene primers was used by the study to estimate nucleated cell counts. Here immunoSEQ multiplex PCR was the method, and the copy in TCRdb shows in-frame clones only, minus some. Clonal size and the V and J genes are those of that table, whereas D and trimming came from the DNA. This sample has 94,000 or so clones, with around 90% found just once. Germline assignment: CDR1 MNHEY and CDR2 SVGAGI. Trimming at V came to 4 bases and at J to 3 bases, leaving 5 bases not matched to a gene. The CDR3 extends over 14 amino acids. The chain recombines TRBV6-5 with TRBJ2-7, with TRBD1 identical over 8 bases. Specimen: peripheral blood. This sequence originates from a woman between 65 and 79 years old with acute or convalescent COVID-19. CDR3 nucleotides: TGTGCCAGCAGTTTTCCCAGGGGGCTCTACGAGCAGTACTTC. It is translated as CASSFPRGLYEQYF.